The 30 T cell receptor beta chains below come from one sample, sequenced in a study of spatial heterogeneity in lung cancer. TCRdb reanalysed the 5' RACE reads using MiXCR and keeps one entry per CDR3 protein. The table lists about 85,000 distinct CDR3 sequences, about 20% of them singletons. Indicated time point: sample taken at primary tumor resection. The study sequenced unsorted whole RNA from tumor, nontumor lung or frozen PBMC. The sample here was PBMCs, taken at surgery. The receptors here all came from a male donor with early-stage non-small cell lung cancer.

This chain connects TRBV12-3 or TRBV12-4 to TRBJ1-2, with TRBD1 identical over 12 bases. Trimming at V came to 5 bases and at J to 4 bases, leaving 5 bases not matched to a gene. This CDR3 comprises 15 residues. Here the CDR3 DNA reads TGTGCCAGCAGTGGGGACAGGGGGCGCACCTATGGCTACACCTTC. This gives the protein CASSGDRGRTYGYTF.

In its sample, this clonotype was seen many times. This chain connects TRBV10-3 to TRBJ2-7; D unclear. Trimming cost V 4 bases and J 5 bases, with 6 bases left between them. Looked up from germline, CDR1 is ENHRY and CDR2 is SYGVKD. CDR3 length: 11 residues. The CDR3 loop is CAISVFNEQYF. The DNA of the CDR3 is TGTGCCATCAGTGTATTTAACGAGCAGTACTTC.

CDR3 coding DNA: TGTGCCAGTAGCGGAAGGGGACAGACCTACGAGCAGTACTTC. Translation gives CASSGRGQTYEQYF. J is TRBJ2-7 and V is TRBV19; TRBD1 agrees at 7 bases. The CDR3 has 14 amino acids. V lost 6 bases, J lost 2 bases, and 7 bases stayed unmatched. Germline-derived CDR1 and CDR2 are LNHDA and SQIVND (reference sequence).

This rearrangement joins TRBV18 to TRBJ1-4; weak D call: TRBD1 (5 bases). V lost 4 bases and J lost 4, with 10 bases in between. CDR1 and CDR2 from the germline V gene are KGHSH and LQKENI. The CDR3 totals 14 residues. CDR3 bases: TGTGCCAGCTCACTCTCCAGGGATAATGAAAAACTGTTTTTT. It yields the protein CASSLSRDNEKLFF.

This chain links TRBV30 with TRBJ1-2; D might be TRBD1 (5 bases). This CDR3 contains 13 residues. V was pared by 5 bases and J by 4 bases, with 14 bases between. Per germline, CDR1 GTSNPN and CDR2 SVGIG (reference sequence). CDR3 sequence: CAWAPGRPYGYTF. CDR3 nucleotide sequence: TGTGCCTGGGCTCCGGGACGCCCCTATGGCTACACCTTC.

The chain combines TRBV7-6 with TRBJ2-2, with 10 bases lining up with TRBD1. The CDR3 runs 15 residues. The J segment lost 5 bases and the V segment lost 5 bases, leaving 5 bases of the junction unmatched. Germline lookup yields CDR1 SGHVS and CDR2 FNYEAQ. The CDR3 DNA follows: TGTGCCAGCAGCACCGGGACAGGGGTGACCGGGGAGCTGTTTTTT. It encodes CASSTGTGVTGELFF.

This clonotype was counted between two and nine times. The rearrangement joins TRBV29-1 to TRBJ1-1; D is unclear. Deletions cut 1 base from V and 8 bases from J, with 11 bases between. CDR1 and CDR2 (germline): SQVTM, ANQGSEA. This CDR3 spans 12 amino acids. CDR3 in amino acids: CSVEAPGLEAFF. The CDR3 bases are TGCAGCGTTGAAGCCCCCGGACTCGAAGCTTTCTTT.

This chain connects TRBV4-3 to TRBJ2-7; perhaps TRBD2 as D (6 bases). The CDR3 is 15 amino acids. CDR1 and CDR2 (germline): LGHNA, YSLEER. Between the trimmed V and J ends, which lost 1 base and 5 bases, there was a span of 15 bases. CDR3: CASSQGSGGRDEQYF. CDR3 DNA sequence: TGCGCCAGCAGCCAAGGATCCGGGGGACGGGACGAGCAGTACTTC.

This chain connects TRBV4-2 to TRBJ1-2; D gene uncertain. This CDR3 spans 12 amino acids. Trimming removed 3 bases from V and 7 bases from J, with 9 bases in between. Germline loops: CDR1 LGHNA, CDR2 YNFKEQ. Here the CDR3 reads CASSQDGVGYTF. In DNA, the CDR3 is TGTGCCAGCAGCCAGGATGGCGTTGGCTACACCTTC.

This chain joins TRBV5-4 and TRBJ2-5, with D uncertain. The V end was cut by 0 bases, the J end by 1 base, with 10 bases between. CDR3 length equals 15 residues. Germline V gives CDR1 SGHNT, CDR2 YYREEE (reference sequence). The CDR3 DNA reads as TGTGCCAGCAGCTTGGAGGGCCGCTTCCAAGAGACCCAGTACTTC. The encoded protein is CASSLEGRFQETQYF.

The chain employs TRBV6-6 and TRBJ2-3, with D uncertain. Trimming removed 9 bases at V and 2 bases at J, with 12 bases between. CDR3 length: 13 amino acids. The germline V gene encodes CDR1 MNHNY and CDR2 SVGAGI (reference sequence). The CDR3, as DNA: TGTGCCAGTCACTTGCTCGCCACAGATACGCAGTATTTT. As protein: CASHLLATDTQYF.

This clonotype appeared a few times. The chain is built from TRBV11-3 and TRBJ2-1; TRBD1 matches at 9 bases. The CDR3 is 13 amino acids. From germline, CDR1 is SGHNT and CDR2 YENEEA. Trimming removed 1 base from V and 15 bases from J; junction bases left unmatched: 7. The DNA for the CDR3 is TGTGCCAGCAGCTTAGGATCGGACAGGGGATTGTTCTTC. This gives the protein CASSLGSDRGLFF. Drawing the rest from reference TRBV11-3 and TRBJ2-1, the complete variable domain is EAGVVQSPRYKIIEKKQPVAFWCNPISGHNTLYWYLQNLGQGPELLIRYENEEAVDDSQLPKDRFSAERLKGVDSTLKIQPAELGDSAVYLCASSLGSDRGLFFGPGTRLTVL.

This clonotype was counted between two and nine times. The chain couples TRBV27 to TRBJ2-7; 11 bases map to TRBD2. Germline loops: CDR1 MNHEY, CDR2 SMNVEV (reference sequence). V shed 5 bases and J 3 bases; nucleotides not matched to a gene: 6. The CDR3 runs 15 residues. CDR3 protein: CASSPGTSGNYEQYF. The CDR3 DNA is TGTGCCAGCAGTCCCGGGACTAGCGGAAACTACGAGCAGTACTTC.

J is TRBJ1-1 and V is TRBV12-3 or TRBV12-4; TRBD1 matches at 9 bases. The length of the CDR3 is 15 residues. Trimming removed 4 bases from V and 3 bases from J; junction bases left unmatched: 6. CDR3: CASSYGTGRDTEAFF. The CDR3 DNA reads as TGTGCCAGCAGTTACGGGACAGGGAGGGACACTGAAGCTTTCTTT.

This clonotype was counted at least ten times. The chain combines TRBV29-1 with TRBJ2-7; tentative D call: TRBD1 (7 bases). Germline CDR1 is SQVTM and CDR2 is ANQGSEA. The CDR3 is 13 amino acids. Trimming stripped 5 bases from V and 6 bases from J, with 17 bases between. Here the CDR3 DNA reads TGCAGCGTTTATCCAGGGGGGAGTGGCGAGCAGTACTTC. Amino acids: CSVYPGGSGEQYF.

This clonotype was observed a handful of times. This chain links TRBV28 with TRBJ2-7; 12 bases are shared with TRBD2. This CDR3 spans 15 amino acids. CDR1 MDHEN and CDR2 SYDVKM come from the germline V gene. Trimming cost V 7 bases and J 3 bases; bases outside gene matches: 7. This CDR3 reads CASTKTSGSLYEQYF. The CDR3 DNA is TGTGCCAGCACCAAGACTAGCGGGAGCCTCTACGAGCAGTACTTC.

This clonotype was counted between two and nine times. CDR3 amino acids: CASSRGVDYEQYF. The CDR3 DNA reads TGTGCCAGCAGCCGCGGGGTTGACTACGAGCAGTACTTC. V and J are TRBV7-6 and TRBJ2-7, with a possible D match to TRBD2 (6 bases). The CDR3 totals 13 residues. Germline V gene sequence: CDR1 SGHVS, CDR2 FNYEAQ. Trimming removed 5 bases from V and 3 bases from J, with 11 bases in between.

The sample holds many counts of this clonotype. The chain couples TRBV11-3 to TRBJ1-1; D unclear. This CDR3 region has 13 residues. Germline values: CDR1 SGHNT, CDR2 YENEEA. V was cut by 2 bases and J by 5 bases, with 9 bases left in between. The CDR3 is CASSLFGVTEAFF. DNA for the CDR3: TGTGCCAGCAGCTTATTTGGGGTGACTGAAGCTTTCTTT.

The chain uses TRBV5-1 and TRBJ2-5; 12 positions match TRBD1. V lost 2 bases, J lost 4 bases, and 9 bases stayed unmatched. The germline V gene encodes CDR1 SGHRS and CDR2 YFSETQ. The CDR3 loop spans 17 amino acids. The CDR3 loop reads CASSLYRDRGLGETQYF. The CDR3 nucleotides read TGCGCCAGCAGCTTATACCGGGACAGGGGGCTGGGAGAGACCCAGTACTTC. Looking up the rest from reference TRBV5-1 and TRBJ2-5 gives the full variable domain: KAGVTQTPRYLIKTRGQQVTLSCSPISGHRSVSWYQQTPGQGLQFLFEYFSETQRNKGNFPGRFSGRQFSNSRSEMNVSTLELGDSALYLCASSLYRDRGLGETQYFGPGTRLLVL.

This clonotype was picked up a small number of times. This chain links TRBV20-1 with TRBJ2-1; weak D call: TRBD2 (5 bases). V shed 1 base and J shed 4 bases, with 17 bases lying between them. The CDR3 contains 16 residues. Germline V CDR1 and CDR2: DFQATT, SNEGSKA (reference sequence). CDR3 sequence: CSARGRESTNYNEQFF. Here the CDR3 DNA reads TGCAGTGCTAGAGGAAGGGAGTCGACTAATTACAATGAGCAGTTCTTC.

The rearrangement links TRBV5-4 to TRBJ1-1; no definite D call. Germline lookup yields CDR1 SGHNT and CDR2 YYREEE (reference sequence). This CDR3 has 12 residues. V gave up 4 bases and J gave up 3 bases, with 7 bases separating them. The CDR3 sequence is CASSRRDTEAFF. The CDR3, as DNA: TGTGCCAGCAGCAGACGGGACACTGAAGCTTTCTTT.

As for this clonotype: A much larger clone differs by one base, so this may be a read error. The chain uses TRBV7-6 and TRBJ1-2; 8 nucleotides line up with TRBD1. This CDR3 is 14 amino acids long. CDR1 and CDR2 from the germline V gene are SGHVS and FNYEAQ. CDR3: CVSSLNQGAMGYTF. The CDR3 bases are TGTGTCAGCAGCTTAAATCAGGGGGCGATGGGCTACACCTTC. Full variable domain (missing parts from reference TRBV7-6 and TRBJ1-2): GAGVSQSPRYKVTKRGQDVALRCDPISGHVSLYWYRQALGQGPEFLTYFNYEAQQDKSGLPNDRFSAERPEGSISTLTIQRTEQRDSAMYRCVSSLNQGAMGYTFGSGTRLTVV.

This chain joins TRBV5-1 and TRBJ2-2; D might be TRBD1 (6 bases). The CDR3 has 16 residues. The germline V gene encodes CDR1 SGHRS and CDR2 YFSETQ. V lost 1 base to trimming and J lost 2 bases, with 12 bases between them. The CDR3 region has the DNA TGCGCCAGCAGCTTGTCTCAACAGGGAAACACCGGGGAGCTGTTTTTT. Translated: CASSLSQQGNTGELFF. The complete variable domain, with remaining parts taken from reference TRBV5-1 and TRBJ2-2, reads KAGVTQTPRYLIKTRGQQVTLSCSPISGHRSVSWYQQTPGQGLQFLFEYFSETQRNKGNFPGRFSGRQFSNSRSEMNVSTLELGDSALYLCASSLSQQGNTGELFFGEGSRLTVL.

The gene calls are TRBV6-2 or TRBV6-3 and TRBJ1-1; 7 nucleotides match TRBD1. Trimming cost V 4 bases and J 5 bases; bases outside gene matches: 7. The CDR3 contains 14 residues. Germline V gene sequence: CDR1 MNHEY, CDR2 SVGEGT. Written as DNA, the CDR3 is TGTGCCAGCAGTTTTCAGGGGGATGGTACTGAAGCTTTCTTT. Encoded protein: CASSFQGDGTEAFF.

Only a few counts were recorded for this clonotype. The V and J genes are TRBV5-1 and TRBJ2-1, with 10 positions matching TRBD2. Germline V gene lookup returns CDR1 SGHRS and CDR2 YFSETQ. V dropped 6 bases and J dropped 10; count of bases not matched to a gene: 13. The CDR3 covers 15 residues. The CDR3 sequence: CASKIQGLASREQFF. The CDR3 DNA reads TGCGCCAGCAAAATTCAGGGACTAGCGTCCCGGGAGCAGTTCTTC.

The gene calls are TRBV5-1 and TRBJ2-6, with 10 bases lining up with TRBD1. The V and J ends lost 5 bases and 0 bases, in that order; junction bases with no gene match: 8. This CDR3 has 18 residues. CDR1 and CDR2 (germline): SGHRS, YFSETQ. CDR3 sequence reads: CASRFLGQGRSGANVLTF. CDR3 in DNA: TGCGCCAGCAGGTTTCTGGGACAGGGGCGCTCTGGGGCCAACGTCCTGACTTTC.

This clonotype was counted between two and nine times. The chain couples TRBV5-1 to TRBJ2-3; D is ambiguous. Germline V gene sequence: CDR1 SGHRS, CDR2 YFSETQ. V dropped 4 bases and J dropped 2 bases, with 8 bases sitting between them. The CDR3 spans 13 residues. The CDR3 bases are TGCGCCAGCAGCCGAATAATCACAGATACGCAGTATTTT. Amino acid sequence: CASSRIITDTQYF. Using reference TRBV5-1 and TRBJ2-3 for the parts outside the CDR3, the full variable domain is KAGVTQTPRYLIKTRGQQVTLSCSPISGHRSVSWYQQTPGQGLQFLFEYFSETQRNKGNFPGRFSGRQFSNSRSEMNVSTLELGDSALYLCASSRIITDTQYFGPGTRLTVL.

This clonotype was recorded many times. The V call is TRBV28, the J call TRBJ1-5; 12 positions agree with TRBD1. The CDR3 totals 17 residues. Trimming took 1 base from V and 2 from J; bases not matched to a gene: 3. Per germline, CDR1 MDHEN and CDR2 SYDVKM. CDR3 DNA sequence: TGTGCCAGCAGTTTATCTGGGACAGGGGGCGGCAATCAGCCCCAGCATTTT. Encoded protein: CASSLSGTGGGNQPQHF. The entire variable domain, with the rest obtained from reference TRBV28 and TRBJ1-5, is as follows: DVKVTQSSRYLVKRTGEKVFLECVQDMDHENMFWYRQDPGLGLRLIYFSYDVKMKEKGDIPEGYSVSREKKERFSLILESASTNQTSMYLCASSLSGTGGGNQPQHFGDGTRLSIL.

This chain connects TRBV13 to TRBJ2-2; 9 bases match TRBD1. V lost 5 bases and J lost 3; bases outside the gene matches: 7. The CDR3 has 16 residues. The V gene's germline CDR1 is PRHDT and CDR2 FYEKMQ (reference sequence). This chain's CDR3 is CASSRGQGSDTGELFF. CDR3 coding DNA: TGTGCCAGCAGCCGGGGACAGGGATCGGACACCGGGGAGCTGTTTTTT.

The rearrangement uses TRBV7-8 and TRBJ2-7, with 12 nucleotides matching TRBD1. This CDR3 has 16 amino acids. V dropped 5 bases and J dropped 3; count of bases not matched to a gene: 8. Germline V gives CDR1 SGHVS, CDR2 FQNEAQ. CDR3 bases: TGTGCCAGCAGCCCCGGGGACAGGGGGCGAGACTACGAGCAGTACTTC. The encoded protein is CASSPGDRGRDYEQYF. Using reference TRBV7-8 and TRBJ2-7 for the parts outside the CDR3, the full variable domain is GAGVSQSPRYKVAKRGQDVALRCDPISGHVSLFWYQQALGQGPEFLTYFQNEAQLDKSGLPSDRFFAERPEGSVSTLKIQRTQQEDSAVYLCASSPGDRGRDYEQYFGPGTRLTVT.